A single T cell receptor beta chain is shown here with its context. Treatment given: some 20 received Ad26.COV2.S at low or high dose, single or two shots; about 5 received placebo; per-sample allocation not given. Sampling took place 63 days after the first vaccine or placebo injection. In Boston, an adult donor aged 18-55 years took part. In the vaccine, an Ad26 vector expressed the SARS-CoV-2 spike of the Wuhan strain. Clones were sequenced by immunoSEQ multiplex PCR, and TCRdb holds only the in-frame ones, with some missing. The sample includes over 400,000 clones, roughly 90% of them seen just once. CDR1 MDHEN and CDR2 SYDVKM come from the germline V gene. The CDR3 loop spans 16 amino acids. Between the trimmed V and J ends, which lost 2 bases and 3 bases, there was a span of 14 bases. The sample belongs to a study of Ad26.COV2.S vaccination and SARS-CoV-2 variants. On the study more broadly: Ad26.COV2.S arm of COV1001 included the donor. Participants got Ad26.COV2.S intramuscularly, once or twice 56 days apart.

This chain joins TRBV28 and TRBJ1-3, with a tentative D call TRBD1 (6 bases). This receptor was obtained from a person aged 18-60 years who received the Ad26.COV2.S COVID-19 vaccine or a placebo. This material consisted of peripheral blood, taken in a trial of Ad26.COV2.S vaccine versus placebo. The CDR3 region is CASSLSQRGNGNTIYF. DNA of the CDR3: TGTGCCAGCAGTTTAAGTCAGAGGGGGAATGGAAACACCATATATTTT. Based on the CDR3 plus reference TRBV28 and TRBJ1-3, the full variable domain is DVKVTQSSRYLVKRTGEKVFLECVQDMDHENMFWYRQDPGLGLRLIYFSYDVKMKEKGDIPEGYSVSREKKERFSLILESASTNQTSMYLCASSLSQRGNGNTIYFGEGSWLTVV.